The entry that follows covers one T cell receptor beta chain sequence. From the RT-PCR reads, TCRdb called clonotypes with MiXCR, one entry per CDR3 protein. Here the sample spans 800,000 to 1,000,000 distinct CDR3 sequences, 21% being singletons. The sample belongs to a study of response to subunit inactivated influenza vaccine. There are 14 residues in the CDR3. Germline CDR1 and CDR2: MDHEN and SYDVKM. With 1 base removed from V and 6 bases from J, the gap between germline ends came to 12 bases. This clonotype was sampled from a man between 45 and 60 years old who received an inactivated influenza vaccine. Sequencing used PBMCs from blood, obtained 5 days after vaccination. The chain links TRBV28 to TRBJ1-1, with D hard to call. CDR3 in amino acids: CASSLLWVGAEAFF. Here the CDR3 DNA reads TGTGCCAGCAGTTTATTGTGGGTAGGTGCTGAAGCTTTCTTT.